This TCR beta chain came from a study of T cells in Graves' hyperthyroidism and ophthalmopathy. Study-level findings and limits: Most expanded thyroid clonotypes above 0.001 recurred in blood.

The CDR3 consists of 17 residues. V gave up 5 bases and J gave up 6 bases; unmatched junction bases: 17. CDR1 is MNHNS, CDR2 SASEGT, per germline. Diagnoses rested on clinical symptoms, serum thyroxine and TRAb, thyroid ultrasound and orbital computed tomography. Fresh peripheral blood, roughly 10 ml, was the source of the PBMCs. RNA transcripts yielded amplified TCR beta CDR3 regions. Initially, a first-round RT-PCR of the TCR CDR3 employed the HTBI primer set. MiXCR, applied by TCRdb to the multiplex PCR reads, yields one record per CDR3 protein. The sample has approximately 600,000 distinct CDR3 sequences, roughly 20% seen once. This clonotype occurred a few times. Its antigen is not identified.

Sample: blood. The chain joins TRBV6-1 to TRBJ2-7, with 9 positions matching TRBD1. This receptor was taken from a young man with Graves' ophthalmopathy. The CDR3 reads CASSSENRDRVFGEQYF. Here the CDR3 DNA reads TGTGCCAGCAGTTCCGAAAACCGGGACAGGGTTTTCGGCGAGCAGTACTTC.